One sample yielded the 3 T cell receptor beta chains listed below, sequenced in a study of blood T cell repertoires in COVID-19. The table came from immunoSEQ multiplex PCR; TCRdb's copy has only in-frame clones and leaves some out. The sample carries 200,000 to 300,000 clones, about nine tenths recorded once. The specimen was peripheral blood. The receptors were sampled from a man aged 55 to 70 who had recovered from COVID-19.

CDR3 nucleotide sequence: TGCGCCAGCAGCTTGCAGGGACAGGTGAATTCACCCCTCCACTTT. This translates into CASSLQGQVNSPLHF. V usage is TRBV5-1 and J usage is TRBJ1-6; TRBD1 matches at 8 bases. CDR1 is SGHRS and CDR2 is YFSETQ in the germline V gene. The length of the CDR3 is 15 residues. V was pared by 1 base and J by 7 bases, with 4 bases of the junction left unmatched.

This chain joins TRBV5-1 and TRBJ1-1; perhaps TRBD1 as D (6 bases). The CDR3 covers 16 residues. CDR1 and CDR2 (germline): SGHRS, YFSETQ. The germline V and J ends were trimmed by 0 bases and 1 base, with 13 bases remaining between them. The CDR3 nucleotides are TGCGCCAGCAGCTTGGCCGTACAGGGACCGAACACTGAAGCTTTCTTT. Its translation is CASSLAVQGPNTEAFF. Combining the CDR3 with reference TRBV5-1 and TRBJ1-1 gives the whole variable domain KAGVTQTPRYLIKTRGQQVTLSCSPISGHRSVSWYQQTPGQGLQFLFEYFSETQRNKGNFPGRFSGRQFSNSRSEMNVSTLELGDSALYLCASSLAVQGPNTEAFFGQGTRLTVV.

The chain carries TRBV5-1 and TRBJ2-5, with TRBD2 identical over 11 bases. The junction had 4 bases not matched to a gene; V was cut back by 1 base and J by 5 bases. The CDR3 extends over 15 amino acids. Per the germline V gene, CDR1 is SGHRS and CDR2 is YFSETQ. The chain's CDR3 is CASSLTSGGLETQYF. The CDR3, as DNA: TGCGCCAGCAGCTTGACTAGCGGGGGATTGGAGACCCAGTACTTC.